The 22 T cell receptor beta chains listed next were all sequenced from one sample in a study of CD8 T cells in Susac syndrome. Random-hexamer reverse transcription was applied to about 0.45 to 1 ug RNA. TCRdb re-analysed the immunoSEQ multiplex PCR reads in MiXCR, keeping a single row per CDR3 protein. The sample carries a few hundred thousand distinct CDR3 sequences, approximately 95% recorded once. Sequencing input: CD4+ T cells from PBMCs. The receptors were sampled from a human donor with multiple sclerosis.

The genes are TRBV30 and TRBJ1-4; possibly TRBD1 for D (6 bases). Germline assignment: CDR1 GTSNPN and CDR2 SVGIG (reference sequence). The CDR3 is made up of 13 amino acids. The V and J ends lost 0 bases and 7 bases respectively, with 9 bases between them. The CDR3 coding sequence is TGTGCCTGGAGTGTCGGGGGGCGTGAAAAACTGTTTTTT. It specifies CAWSVGGREKLFF.

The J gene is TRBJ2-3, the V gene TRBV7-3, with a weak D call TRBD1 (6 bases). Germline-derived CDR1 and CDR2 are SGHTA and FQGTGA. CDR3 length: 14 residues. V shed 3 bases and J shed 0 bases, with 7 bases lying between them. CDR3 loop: CASSFGQSTDTQYF. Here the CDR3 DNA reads TGTGCCAGCAGCTTCGGACAGAGCACAGATACGCAGTATTTT.

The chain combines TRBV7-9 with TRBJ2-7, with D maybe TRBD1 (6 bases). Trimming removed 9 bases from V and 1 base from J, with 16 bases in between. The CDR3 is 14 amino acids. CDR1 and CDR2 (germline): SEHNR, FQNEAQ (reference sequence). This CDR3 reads CASIQGHFSYEQYV. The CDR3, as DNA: TGTGCCAGTATCCAGGGGCACTTTTCCTACGAGCAGTACGTC.

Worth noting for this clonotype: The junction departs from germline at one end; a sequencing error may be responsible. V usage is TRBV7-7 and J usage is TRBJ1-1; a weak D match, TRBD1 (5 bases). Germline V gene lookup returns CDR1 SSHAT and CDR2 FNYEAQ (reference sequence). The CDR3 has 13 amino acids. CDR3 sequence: CASSFSQGTEAFF. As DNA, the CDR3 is TGTGCTAGCAGCTTTTCCCAGGGTACTGAAGCTTTCTTT.

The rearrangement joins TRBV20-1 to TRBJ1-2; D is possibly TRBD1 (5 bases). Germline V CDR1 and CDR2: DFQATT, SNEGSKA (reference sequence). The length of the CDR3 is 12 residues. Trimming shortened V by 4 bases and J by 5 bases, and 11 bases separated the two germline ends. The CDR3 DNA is TGCAGTGCTACCGGGACGGCGTATGGCTACACCTTC. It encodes CSATGTAYGYTF.

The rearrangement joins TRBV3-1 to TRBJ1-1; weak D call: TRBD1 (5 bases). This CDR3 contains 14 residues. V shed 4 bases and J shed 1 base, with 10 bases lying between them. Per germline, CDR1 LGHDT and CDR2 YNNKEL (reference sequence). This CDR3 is CASSPSGTNTEAFF. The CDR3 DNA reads TGTGCCAGCAGCCCGTCAGGGACGAACACTGAAGCTTTCTTT.

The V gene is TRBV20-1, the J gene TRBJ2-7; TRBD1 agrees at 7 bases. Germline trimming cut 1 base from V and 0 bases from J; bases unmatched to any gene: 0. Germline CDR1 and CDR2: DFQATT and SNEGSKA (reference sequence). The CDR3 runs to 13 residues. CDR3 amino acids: CSARGDSSYEQYV. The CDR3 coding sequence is TGCAGTGCTAGAGGGGACAGCTCCTACGAGCAGTACGTC.

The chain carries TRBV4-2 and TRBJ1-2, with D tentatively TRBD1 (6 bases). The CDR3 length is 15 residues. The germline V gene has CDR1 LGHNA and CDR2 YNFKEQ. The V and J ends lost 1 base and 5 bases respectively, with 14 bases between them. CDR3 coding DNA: TGTGCCAGCAGCCAAGTTCGGGGGGCTTGGTATGGCTACACCTTC. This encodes CASSQVRGAWYGYTF.

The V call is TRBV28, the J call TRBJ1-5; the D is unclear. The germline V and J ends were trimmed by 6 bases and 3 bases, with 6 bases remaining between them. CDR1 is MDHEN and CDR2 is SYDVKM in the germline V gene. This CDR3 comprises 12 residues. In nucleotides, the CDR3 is TGTGCCAGCAGCTGGGCCAATCAGCCCCAGCATTTT. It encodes CASSWANQPQHF.

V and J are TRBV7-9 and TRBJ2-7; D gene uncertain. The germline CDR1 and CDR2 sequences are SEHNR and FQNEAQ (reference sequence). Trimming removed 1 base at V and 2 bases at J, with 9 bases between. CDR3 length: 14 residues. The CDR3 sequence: CASSLVSAAYEQYF. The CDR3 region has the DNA TGTGCCAGCAGCTTAGTATCAGCCGCCTACGAGCAGTACTTC.

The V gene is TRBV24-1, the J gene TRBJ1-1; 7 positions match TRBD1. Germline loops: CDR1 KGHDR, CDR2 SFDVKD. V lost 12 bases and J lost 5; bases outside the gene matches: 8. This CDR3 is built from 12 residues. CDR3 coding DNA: TGTGCCTCGCAGGGGGTCGGAACTGAAGCTTTCTTT. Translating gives CASQGVGTEAFF.

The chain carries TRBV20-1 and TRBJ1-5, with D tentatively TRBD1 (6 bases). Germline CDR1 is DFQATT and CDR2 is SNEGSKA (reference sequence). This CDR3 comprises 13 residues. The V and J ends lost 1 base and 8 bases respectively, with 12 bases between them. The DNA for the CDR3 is TGCAGTGCTAGAGGGAGGGGGAGTGAGCCCCAGCATTTT. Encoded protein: CSARGRGSEPQHF.

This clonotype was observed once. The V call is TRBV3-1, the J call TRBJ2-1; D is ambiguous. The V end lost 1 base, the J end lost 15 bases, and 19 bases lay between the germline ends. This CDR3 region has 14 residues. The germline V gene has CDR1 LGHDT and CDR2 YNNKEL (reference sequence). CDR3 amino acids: CASSQAASHAVMFF. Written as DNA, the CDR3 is TGTGCCAGCAGCCAAGCGGCCAGTCACGCTGTGATGTTCTTC.

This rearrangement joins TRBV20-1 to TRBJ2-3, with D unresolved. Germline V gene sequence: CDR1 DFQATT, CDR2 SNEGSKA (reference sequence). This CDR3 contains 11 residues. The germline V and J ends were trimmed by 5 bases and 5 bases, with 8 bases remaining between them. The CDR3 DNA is TGCAGTGCTCCGAAGGGAGATACGCAGTATTTT. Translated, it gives CSAPKGDTQYF.

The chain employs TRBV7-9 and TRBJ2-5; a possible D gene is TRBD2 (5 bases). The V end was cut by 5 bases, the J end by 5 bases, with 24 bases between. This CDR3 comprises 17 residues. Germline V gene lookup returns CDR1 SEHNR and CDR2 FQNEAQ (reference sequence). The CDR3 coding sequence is TGTGCCAGCAGCGGTGGGGAATCGCGGGCAGGCGGGGAGACCCAGTACTTC. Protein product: CASSGGESRAGGETQYF. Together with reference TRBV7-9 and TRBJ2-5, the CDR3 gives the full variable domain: DTGVSQNPRHKITKRGQNVTFRCDPISEHNRLYWYRQTLGQGPEFLTYFQNEAQLEKSRLLSDRFSAERPKGSFSTLEIQRTEQGDSAMYLCASSGGESRAGGETQYFGPGTRLLVL.

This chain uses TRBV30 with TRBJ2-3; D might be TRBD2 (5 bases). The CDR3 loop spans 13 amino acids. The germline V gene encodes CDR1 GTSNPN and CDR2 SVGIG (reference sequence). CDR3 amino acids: CARGGSGTDTQYF. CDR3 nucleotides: TGTGCTCGCGGCGGGTCGGGCACAGATACGCAGTATTTT.

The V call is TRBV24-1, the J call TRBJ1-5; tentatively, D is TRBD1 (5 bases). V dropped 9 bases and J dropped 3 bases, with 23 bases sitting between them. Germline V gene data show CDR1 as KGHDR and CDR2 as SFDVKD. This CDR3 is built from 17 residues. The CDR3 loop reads CATQTRGGIGVNQPQHF. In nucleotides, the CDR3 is TGTGCCACCCAAACTCGGGGGGGAATAGGGGTCAATCAGCCCCAGCATTTT.

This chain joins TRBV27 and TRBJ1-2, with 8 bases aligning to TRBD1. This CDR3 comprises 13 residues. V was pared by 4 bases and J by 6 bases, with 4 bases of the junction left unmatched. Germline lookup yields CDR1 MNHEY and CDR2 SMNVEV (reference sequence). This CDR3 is CASSSGQGNGYTF. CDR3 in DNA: TGTGCCAGCAGTTCCGGACAGGGTAATGGCTACACCTTC.

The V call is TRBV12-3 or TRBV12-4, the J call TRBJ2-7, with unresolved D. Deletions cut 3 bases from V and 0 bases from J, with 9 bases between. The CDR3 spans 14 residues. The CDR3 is CASSLEQSSYEQYF. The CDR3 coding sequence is TGTGCCAGCAGTTTGGAACAGAGCTCCTACGAGCAGTACTTC.

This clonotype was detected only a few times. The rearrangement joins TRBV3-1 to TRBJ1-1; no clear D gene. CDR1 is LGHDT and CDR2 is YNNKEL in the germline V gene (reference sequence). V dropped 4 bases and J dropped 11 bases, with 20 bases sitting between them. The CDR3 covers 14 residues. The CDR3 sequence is CASSPAEFQVRAFF. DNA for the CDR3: TGTGCCAGCAGCCCGGCAGAGTTTCAGGTCCGCGCTTTCTTT.

DNA for the CDR3: TGTGCCAGCACGCAAGGGACGGTTCAGCCCCAGCATTTT. Its protein product is CASTQGTVQPQHF. The rearrangement joins TRBV11-2 to TRBJ1-5; tentative D call: TRBD1 (5 bases). The V gene's germline CDR1 is SGHAT and CDR2 FQNNGV. Trimming stripped 7 bases from V and 6 bases from J, with 13 bases between. The CDR3 extends over 13 amino acids.

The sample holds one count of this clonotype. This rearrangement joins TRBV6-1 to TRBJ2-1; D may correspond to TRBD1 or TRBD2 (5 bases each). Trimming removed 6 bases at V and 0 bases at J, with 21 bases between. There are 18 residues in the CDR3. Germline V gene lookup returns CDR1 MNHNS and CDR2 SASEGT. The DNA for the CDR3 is TGTGCCAGCAGGGGCCCTCGGGGCCCCCGAAGCTCCTACAATGAGCAGTTCTTC. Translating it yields CASRGPRGPRSSYNEQFF.